This TCR beta chain was retrieved from a study of siplizumab effects on memory and regulatory T cells. Profiled with immunoSEQ multiplex PCR; TCRdb holds only in-frame clones, not every one. The table lists some 75,000 clones, roughly 93% of them singletons. The CDR3 is made up of 15 amino acids. Germline values: CDR1 SGHRS, CDR2 YFSETQ. Trimming removed 7 bases at V and 5 bases at J, with 21 bases between. With respect to this clone: Its matching antigen is unknown.

General observations from the study: Phenotypic classification as naive or memory proved unattainable for roughly 75-96% of proliferating CD4+ or CD8+ clones. With siplizumab, Treg-derived clones averaged about 70% of mappable alloreactive CD4+ clones, versus around 25% in controls. Suppressive capability of dividing Tregs from siplizumab cultures went unverified. Apparently key alloresponse contributors, naive T cells also seemed more diverse than memory cells.

Sequenced material: CD8+ T cells sorted from blood. The source of this sequence is a human donor in good health. This chain uses TRBV5-1 with TRBJ1-1; TRBD1 might be the D (5 bases). CDR3 bases: TGCGCCAGCCCAGAAAGTAAGGGGAGATGGACTGAAGCTTTCTTT. Amino acid sequence: CASPESKGRWTEAFF.